A selection of T cell receptor beta chains follows, all from one sample in a study of blood T cell repertoires in COVID-19. Sequenced by immunoSEQ multiplex PCR; TCRdb stores in-frame clones only, minus some. This sample carries roughly 99,000 clones, about 90% of them seen once, and the ten largest clones take 4.5% to 6%. Specimen: peripheral blood. The origin of the receptors is a middle-aged man with active or convalescent COVID-19. Both conserved end residues are part of each CDR3. Fields, in order: CDR3 length, J gene, clone size, D gene, V gene, CDR3 protein, CDR3 DNA. D genes are given only for firm matches. The listing skips clone size in some rows; elsewhere it reads once, few, many or a size class.

>16|TRBJ1-3|NA|NA|TRBV7-8
CASSPYQVGTGNTIYF
TGTGCCAGCAGCCCCTACCAGGTCGGGACTGGAAACACCATATATTTT
>16|TRBJ1-5|NA|NA|TRBV28
CASSLMSGQRNQPQHF
TGTGCCAGCAGTTTAATGTCAGGACAGCGCAATCAGCCCCAGCATTTT
>13|TRBJ2-7|NA|NA|TRBV27
CASSLRHSYEQYF
TGTGCCAGCAGTTTACGACATAGCTACGAGCAGTACTTC
>15|TRBJ2-1|NA|TRBD2|TRBV27
CAIAPGLPSYNEQFF
TGTGCCATCGCCCCGGGACTACCCTCCTACAATGAGCAGTTCTTC
>16|TRBJ1-2|NA|NA|TRBV3-1/TRBV3-2
CASSHEGLGGNYGYTF
TGTGCCAGCAGCCATGAGGGTTTGGGTGGGAACTATGGCTACACCTTC
>17|TRBJ1-4|NA|NA|TRBV19
CASSITRYAATNEKLFF
TGTGCCAGTAGTATAACCCGGTACGCGGCAACTAATGAAAAACTGTTTTTT
>17|TRBJ1-1|NA|TRBD1|TRBV5-1
CASSFSGTGTLNTEAFF
TGCGCCAGCAGCTTTTCCGGGACAGGGACTTTGAACACTGAAGCTTTCTTT
>15|TRBJ2-3|NA|TRBD1|TRBV5-1
CASSLQDRGSDTQYF
TGCGCCAGCTCTTTACAGGACAGGGGCTCAGATACGCAGTATTTT
>16|TRBJ1-6|NA|NA|TRBV3-1/TRBV3-2
CASSQDWGAPNSPLHF
TGTGCCAGCAGCCAAGATTGGGGAGCGCCCAATTCACCCCTCCACTTT
>16|TRBJ2-5|NA|NA|TRBV21-1
CASSWWTSGRRETQYF
TGTGCCAGCAGCTGGTGGACTTCTGGACGCCGAGAGACCCAGTACTTC
>15|TRBJ1-3|NA|NA|TRBV11-3
CASRPQGVPGNTIYF
TGTGCCAGCAGGCCCCAGGGTGTCCCTGGAAACACCATATATTTT
>16|TRBJ2-1|once|NA|TRBV11-1
CASSFEGLSSYNEQFF
TGTGCCAGCAGCTTCGAGGGCCTGAGCTCCTACAATGAGCAGTTCTTC
>15|TRBJ2-3|NA|TRBD1|TRBV9
CASSVEGASTDTQYF
TGTGCCAGCAGCGTCGAGGGGGCCAGCACAGATACGCAGTATTTT
>16|TRBJ2-6|NA|NA|TRBV2
CASRERQISGANVLTF
TGTGCCAGCAGGGAACGACAGATCTCTGGGGCCAACGTCCTGACTTTC
>15|TRBJ2-3|NA|TRBD2|TRBV7-2
CASSLLAAYTDTQYF
TGTGCCAGCAGCTTACTAGCGGCCTATACAGATACGCAGTATTTT